What follows are 31 T cell receptor beta chains derived from one specimen sequenced in a study of cytomegalovirus exposure and HLA in healthy donors. Both 60 Vbeta primers and 13 Jbeta primers went into the PCR. Some clones are missing from TCRdb's copy, which holds only in-frame ones; the method was immunoSEQ multiplex PCR. The sample consists of 100,000 or so clones, 83% of them appearing once. Sequencing was carried out using PBMCs. Source of these receptors: a man between 18 and 29 years old in good health and CMV-seronegative.

This chain uses TRBV15 with TRBJ1-5, with D possibly TRBD1 on 5 matching bases. V dropped 1 base and J dropped 12 bases, with 19 bases sitting between them. Germline loops: CDR1 LNHNV, CDR2 YYDKDF (reference sequence). This CDR3 has 15 amino acids. CDR3 sequence: CATSRGTGALFFQHF. The CDR3, as DNA: TGTGCCACCAGCAGAGGCACAGGTGCCCTTTTCTTCCAGCATTTT.

V is TRBV28 and J is TRBJ2-1; D remains ambiguous. CDR3 length: 11 amino acids. Looked up from germline, CDR1 is MDHEN and CDR2 is SYDVKM. Trimming pared 5 bases from V and 4 bases from J, leaving 3 bases between. In nucleotides, the CDR3 is TGTGCCAGCAGTCATTACAATGAGCAGTTCTTC. Protein product: CASSHYNEQFF.

The chain carries TRBV14 and TRBJ2-1; 10 bases fit TRBD2. CDR3 length equals 15 residues. Germline assignment: CDR1 SGHDN and CDR2 FVKESK. V lost 4 bases to trimming and J lost 10 bases; unmatched junction nucleotides: 10. Written as DNA, the CDR3 is TGTGCCAGCAGCCCACCTACGAGGACTAGCGGAGAGCAGTTCTTC. Residues: CASSPPTRTSGEQFF.

The rearrangement joins TRBV10-3 to TRBJ2-7, with 8 bases fitting TRBD1. The junction had 5 bases not matched to a gene; V was cut back by 3 bases and J by 4 bases. CDR3 length equals 14 residues. Looked up from germline, CDR1 is ENHRY and CDR2 is SYGVKD. CDR3 region: CAISDRGLSYEQYF. CDR3 bases: TGTGCCATCAGTGACAGGGGGCTCAGTTACGAGCAGTACTTC.

The CDR3 reads CASGLPESNEQFF. The CDR3 DNA reads as TGTGCCAGCGGACTACCGGAGTCCAATGAGCAGTTCTTC. The chain carries TRBV6-5 and TRBJ2-1; tentative D call: TRBD2 (6 bases). In germline, CDR1 is MNHEY, CDR2 SVGAGI. CDR3 length: 13 amino acids. Between the trimmed V and J ends, which lost 8 bases and 6 bases, there was a span of 14 bases.

The V and J genes are TRBV2 and TRBJ1-2; D possibly corresponds to TRBD1 (5 bases). Trimming removed 0 bases at V and 4 bases at J, with 21 bases between. The CDR3 is 18 residues long. Germline assignment: CDR1 SNHLY and CDR2 FYNNEI. The CDR3 is CASSEALWGDFRAYGYTF. CDR3 nucleotide sequence: TGTGCCAGCAGTGAAGCGCTTTGGGGGGACTTCCGGGCCTATGGCTACACCTTC.

V usage is TRBV25-1 and J usage is TRBJ1-2; unclear D gene. The CDR3 runs 13 residues. The V and J ends lost 1 base and 8 bases respectively, with 11 bases between them. Germline CDR1 is MGHDK and CDR2 is SYGVNS. DNA for the CDR3: TGTGCCAGCAGTGAATCTACTGCGGGGGGCTACACCTTC. Amino acid sequence: CASSESTAGGYTF.

V is TRBV30 and J is TRBJ1-2; weak D call: TRBD1 (6 bases). This CDR3 comprises 16 residues. The V and J ends lost 7 bases and 0 bases respectively, with 21 bases between them. Looked up from germline, CDR1 is GTSNPN and CDR2 is SVGIG (reference sequence). The CDR3 here is CASHLPGQPSNYGYTF. The CDR3 DNA sequence: TGTGCCTCCCACCTACCTGGACAGCCTTCTAACTATGGCTACACCTTC. The whole variable domain, filled in from reference TRBV30 and TRBJ1-2, reads SQTIHQWPATLVQPVGSPLSLECTVEGTSNPNLYWYRQAAGRGLQLLFYSVGIGQISSEVPQNLSASRPQDRQFILSSKKLLLSDSGFYLCASHLPGQPSNYGYTFGSGTRLTVV.

This clone was seen just once. This sequence joins TRBV21-1 and TRBJ2-7; TRBD2, the D gene given by the table, was not confirmed from the DNA. TRBV21-1 is listed as a pseudogene. CDR3 length: 14 residues. The CDR3 DNA follows: TGTGCCAGCAGCAACTTACGGCGGGCCTACGAGCAGTACTTC. It specifies CASSNLRRAYEQYF.

The chain joins TRBV10-1 to TRBJ2-3, with 9 bases fitting TRBD1. In germline, CDR1 is WNHNN, CDR2 SYGVQD (reference sequence). Trimming cost V 6 bases and J 5 bases; bases outside gene matches: 15. This CDR3 is 17 amino acids long. The CDR3 DNA follows: TGCGCCAGCAGCGATACTGGGACAGGGCGACCCAAAGATACGCAGTATTTT. Protein product: CASSDTGTGRPKDTQYF.

In the case of this clone: Within the sample, other DNA sequences also encode this same CDR3. The chain uses TRBV5-1 and TRBJ2-1, with 7 bases fitting TRBD1. CDR3 size: 13 residues. The junction had 2 bases not matched to a gene; V was cut back by 2 bases and J by 6 bases. Germline CDR1 and CDR2: SGHRS and YFSETQ. The CDR3 here is CASSLPGGNEQFF. For the CDR3, the DNA is TGCGCCAGCAGCTTACCAGGGGGCAATGAGCAGTTCTTC.

The rearrangement uses TRBV7-2 and TRBJ1-4, with 7 bases lining up with TRBD1. The CDR3 has 16 amino acids. With 4 bases clipped from V and 8 bases from J, the junction kept 13 bases outside the gene matches. Germline CDR1 is SGHTA and CDR2 is FQGNSA. Here the CDR3 reads CASSSQQNRGREKLFF. The CDR3 region has the DNA TGTGCCAGCAGCTCCCAGCAGAACAGGGGAAGAGAAAAACTGTTTTTT.

The V call is TRBV7-9, the J call TRBJ1-3; D might be TRBD1 (5 bases). Germline-derived CDR1 and CDR2 are SEHNR and FQNEAQ (reference sequence). The CDR3 is 14 amino acids. Deletions cut 6 bases from V and 9 bases from J, with 18 bases between. CDR3 sequence: CASRDPGGPVTIYF. For the CDR3, the DNA is TGTGCCAGCAGGGACCCGGGGGGACCGGTCACCATATATTTT.

This chain links TRBV27 with TRBJ2-5; perhaps TRBD1 as D (5 bases). This CDR3 spans 14 amino acids. The germline gives CDR1 MNHEY, CDR2 SMNVEV (reference sequence). Trimming left V 1 base short and J 4 bases short, with 10 bases between. The CDR3 DNA is TGTGCCAGCAGTTTATGGGCAGGGCTAGAGACCCAGTACTTC. It yields the protein CASSLWAGLETQYF.

This chain links TRBV5-1 with TRBJ2-5; 9 nucleotides align to TRBD2. Germline CDR1 and CDR2: SGHRS and YFSETQ. After removal of 2 bases from V and 3 bases from J, the junction contained 2 bases not matched to a gene. CDR3 length equals 14 residues. This CDR3 is CASSLRLAEETQYF. Here the CDR3 DNA reads TGCGCCAGCAGCTTAAGACTAGCGGAAGAGACCCAGTACTTC.

This rearrangement joins TRBV6-4 to TRBJ2-7; 7 bases align to TRBD1. This CDR3 is 13 amino acids long. Germline V CDR1 and CDR2: MRHNA, SNTAGT. Trimming at V came to 6 bases and at J to 2 bases, leaving 4 bases not matched to a gene. The CDR3 DNA is TGTGCCAGCAGCCGGGACAGTGCCTACGAGCAGTACTTC. The encoded protein is CASSRDSAYEQYF.

This clone has a handful of counts. The chain recombines TRBV6-6 with TRBJ1-1; TRBD1 might be the D (5 bases). Trimming took off 7 bases at V and 4 bases at J, with 19 bases between the two ends. This CDR3 contains 15 residues. Germline lookup yields CDR1 MNHNY and CDR2 SVGAGI (reference sequence). The CDR3 DNA is TGTGCCAGCACCCCTGTGGGGCCCCTAGGCACTGAAGCTTTCTTT. Protein product: CASTPVGPLGTEAFF.

The chain employs TRBV5-4 and TRBJ1-1; the D gene is possibly TRBD1 (6 bases). V was trimmed by 2 bases and J by 6 bases, leaving 11 bases between them. The CDR3 covers 13 residues. Germline CDR1 reads SGHNT; CDR2 reads YYREEE (reference sequence). The CDR3 is CASSFTGSAEAFF. The CDR3 DNA reads as TGTGCCAGCAGCTTCACAGGGTCCGCTGAAGCTTTCTTT.

V and J are TRBV5-1 and TRBJ2-5, with 8 bases identical to TRBD2. The J call may be mistaken, given a closer DNA end match to TRBJ2-7. Per the germline V gene, CDR1 is SGHRS and CDR2 is YFSETQ. The CDR3 sequence is 16 residues long. DNA for the CDR3: TGCGCCAGCAGCTTGGGGCTAGCGGGCAGCTCCTACGAGCAGTACTTC. Protein sequence: CASSLGLAGSSYEQYF.

The chain is built from TRBV18 and TRBJ1-1; D uncertain. The CDR3 extends over 13 amino acids. Germline V gives CDR1 KGHSH, CDR2 LQKENI. Trimming left V 2 bases short and J 6 bases short, with 10 bases between. The CDR3 here is CASSPEVVPEAFF. CDR3 nucleotide sequence: TGTGCCAGCTCACCAGAGGTAGTGCCTGAAGCTTTCTTT.

The chain carries TRBV6-6 and TRBJ1-5; D unclear. The CDR3 runs to 14 residues. V lost 0 bases and J lost 4, with 7 bases in between. Germline values: CDR1 MNHNY, CDR2 SVGAGI (reference sequence). CDR3 residues: CASSYSQANQPQHF. The DNA of the CDR3 is TGTGCCAGCAGTTACTCCCAGGCAAATCAGCCCCAGCATTTT.

CDR3 residues: CASSPQMTPMNTEAFF. The CDR3 DNA sequence: TGTGCCAGCAGCCCTCAAATGACACCGATGAACACTGAAGCTTTCTTT. This chain uses TRBV9 with TRBJ1-1; no definite D call. Germline values: CDR1 SGDLS, CDR2 YYNGEE. Between the trimmed V and J ends, which lost 4 bases and 0 bases, there was a span of 16 bases. The CDR3 loop spans 16 amino acids.

This chain connects TRBV5-8 to TRBJ1-1; 12 positions match TRBD1. Germline lookup yields CDR1 SGHTS and CDR2 YDEGEE. V was pared by 3 bases and J by 4 bases, with 10 bases of the junction left unmatched. The CDR3 spans 17 residues. CDR3 sequence reads: CASSSPGTGGRSTEAFF. CDR3 coding DNA: TGTGCCAGCAGCTCCCCCGGGACAGGGGGCCGTAGCACTGAAGCTTTCTTT.

In its sample, this clone was seen a few times. This sequence joins TRBV11-3 and TRBJ1-2; D unclear. Germline CDR1 reads SGHNT; CDR2 reads YENEEA. CDR3 length: 12 amino acids. V lost 5 bases, J lost 6 bases, and 10 bases lay in between. This CDR3 reads CASSRRRDGYTF. For the CDR3, the DNA is TGTGCCAGCAGCCGACGGAGAGATGGCTACACCTTC. The full variable domain, rest sourced from reference TRBV11-3 and TRBJ1-2, is EAGVVQSPRYKIIEKKQPVAFWCNPISGHNTLYWYLQNLGQGPELLIRYENEEAVDDSQLPKDRFSAERLKGVDSTLKIQPAELGDSAVYLCASSRRRDGYTFGSGTRLTVV.

This chain uses TRBV5-6 with TRBJ2-2; perhaps TRBD2 as D (5 bases). Germline V gene sequence: CDR1 SGHDT, CDR2 YYEEEE. The ends were cut back, 2 bases at V and 1 base at J, with 15 bases in the middle. The CDR3 spans 17 residues. CDR3 sequence: CASSFLQRTVNTGELFF. CDR3 DNA sequence: TGTGCCAGCAGCTTCCTTCAACGGACTGTGAACACCGGGGAGCTGTTTTTT.

The chain recombines TRBV5-4 with TRBJ1-4; 7 nucleotides agree with TRBD1. There are 15 residues in the CDR3. The J segment lost 0 bases and the V segment lost 6 bases, leaving 5 bases of the junction unmatched. Germline CDR1 SGHNT, CDR2 YYREEE (reference sequence). CDR3 DNA sequence: TGTGCCAGCACAGGGGGAGTTTCAACTAATGAAAAACTGTTTTTT. Translation: CASTGGVSTNEKLFF.

This rearrangement joins TRBV20-1 to TRBJ2-1; D unclear. The CDR3 consists of 10 residues. Deletions cut 6 bases from V and 9 bases from J, with 9 bases between. Germline CDR1 reads DFQATT; CDR2 reads SNEGSKA (reference sequence). The CDR3 spells CSASRGEQFF. The CDR3 DNA reads TGCAGTGCCTCCCGCGGTGAGCAGTTCTTC.

The rearrangement links TRBV6-4 to TRBJ1-6; D remains unclear. V lost 2 bases, J lost 7 bases, and 9 bases lay in between. Germline CDR1 MRHNA, CDR2 SNTAGT. The CDR3 runs to 14 residues. CDR3 loop: CASSDRTENSPLHF. The CDR3 DNA follows: TGTGCCAGCAGTGACCGTACAGAGAATTCACCCCTCCACTTT.

This clone has a single count. V gene TRBV21-1 combines with J gene TRBJ2-1; the DNA was not compared with TRBD2, the D call given in the table. TRBV21-1 is annotated as a pseudogene. This CDR3 region has 15 residues. As DNA, the CDR3 is TGTGCCAGCAGCCCCCCCGGGACTTCCTACAATGAGCAGTTCTTC. It specifies CASSPPGTSYNEQFF.

This clone is a singleton in its sample. CDR3 loop: CASSPESATPNEQFF. In DNA form, the CDR3 reads TGCGCCAGCAGCCCGGAGTCTGCCACCCCCAATGAGCAGTTCTTC. The chain carries TRBV4-3 and TRBJ2-1; D unresolved. Trimming removed 4 bases from V and 6 bases from J, with 16 bases in between. Per the germline V gene, CDR1 is LGHNA and CDR2 is YSLEER. The length of the CDR3 is 15 residues.

The CDR3, as DNA: TGTGCCAGCAGTCTTACAGGGGCGAGGGGCTACACCTTC. Translation: CASSLTGARGYTF. The chain combines TRBV6-1 with TRBJ1-2, with TRBD1 matching over 7 bases. The length of the CDR3 is 13 residues. Trimming cost V 5 bases and J 8 bases; bases outside gene matches: 8. Germline V gene sequence: CDR1 MNHNS, CDR2 SASEGT.